This is a list of T cell receptor beta chains from one sample in a study of cytomegalovirus exposure and HLA in healthy donors. Here immunoSEQ multiplex PCR was the method, and the copy in TCRdb shows in-frame clones only, minus some. The sample lists about 150,000 clones, 70% to 80% occurring once. Sample: PBMCs. The receptors shown here come from a young woman in good health and CMV-seropositive. The conserved cysteine and the conserved F or W are not part of the CDR3 here. Fields, in order: J gene, V gene, CDR3 length, CDR3 protein.

TRBJ2-7,TRBV7-2,13,ASSLRLAGVEYLN
TRBJ1-1,TRBV4-1,13,ASSQGIYSNTEAF
TRBJ1-1,TRBV6-5,12,ASSYTGGNTEAF
TRBJ2-7,TRBV18,10,ASSQGSYEQY
TRBJ2-3,TRBV11-2,14,ASSLAPSGRSDTQY
TRBJ2-5,TRBV5-8,14,ASSGGTSGKQETQY
TRBJ2-5,TRBV10-3,14,AIRGTAGAHQETQY
TRBJ2-7,TRBV5-6,14,ASSPGLAGLSYEQY
TRBJ1-2,TRBV27,14,ASSLWGGQNFYGYT
TRBJ2-5,TRBV2,14,ASTGLAARGKETQY